A selection of T cell receptor beta chains follows, all from one sample in a study of OX40 agonist ivuxolimab in advanced cancers. Measured with immunoSEQ multiplex PCR; TCRdb has only the in-frame clones, and not every one. The table shows about 76,000 clones, with about 87% occurring only once. Sequences were derived from CD4+ or CD8+ T cells sorted from blood, sampled in a trial of the OX40 agonist ivuxolimab. All receptors derive from an adult with an advanced solid tumor such as melanoma, head and neck, liver or kidney cancer. Each CDR3 is given with its conserved first and last residue. D genes are given only for firm matches. The size field is filled for only some rows; it gives once, few, many or a size class.

>-|-|TRBV2|TRBJ1-4
CASTAWGTNEKLFF
TGTGCCAGCACCGCCTGGGGGACTAATGAAAAACTGTTTTTT
>-|-|TRBV18|TRBJ1-5
CASSPQGGGSNQPQHF
TGTGCCAGCTCACCACAAGGGGGGGGGAGCAATCAGCCCCAGCATTTT
>TRBD1|-|TRBV27|TRBJ1-1
CASRLGDRTNTEAFF
TGTGCCAGCAGGCTAGGGGACAGGACGAACACTGAAGCTTTCTTT
>-|once|TRBV28|TRBJ1-6
CASSFWTGAGTLHF
TGTGCCAGCAGTTTTTGGACGGGGGCCGGCACCCTCCACTTT
>TRBD1|-|TRBV5-1|TRBJ2-1
CASSLTGEPYNEQFF
TGCGCCAGCAGCTTGACAGGGGAGCCCTACAATGAGCAGTTCTTC
>-|-|TRBV19|TRBJ1-1
CASSISATAEAFF
TGTGCCAGTAGTATAAGCGCGACAGCTGAAGCTTTCTTT
>TRBD2|-|TRBV10-3|TRBJ2-6
CAISGTSGGTSGANVLTF
TGTGCCATCAGTGGGACTAGCGGGGGGACCTCTGGGGCCAACGTCCTGACTTTC
>TRBD1|-|TRBV30|TRBJ1-5
CAWSLAGQSNQPQHF
TGTGCCTGGAGTCTGGCGGGACAGAGCAATCAGCCCCAGCATTTT
>TRBD1|-|TRBV2|TRBJ2-7
CASSESGQGSYEQYF
TGTGCCAGCAGTGAGTCGGGACAGGGGTCCTACGAGCAGTACTTC
>-|once|TRBV16|TRBJ2-7
CASSQFAGAEQYF
TGTGCCAGCAGCCAATTCGCCGGGGCCGAGCAGTACTTC
>-|-|TRBV7-8|TRBJ1-1
CASSLNRNEAFF
TGTGCCAGCAGCTTAAACCGGAATGAAGCTTTCTTT
>-|-|TRBV5-6|TRBJ1-5
CASSLGQGHNQPQHF
TGTGCCAGCAGCTTGGGGCAGGGCCACAATCAGCCCCAGCATTTT
>TRBD1|-|TRBV4-2|TRBJ2-3
CASSRTGSGGQGFDTQYF
TGTGCCAGCAGCCGAACGGGATCCGGGGGACAGGGGTTTGATACGCAGTATTTT
>-|-|TRBV5-4|TRBJ1-6
CASSLVGGGNSPLHF
TGTGCCAGCAGCTTGGTTGGCGGGGGGAATTCACCCCTCCACTTT
>TRBD2|-|TRBV5-1|TRBJ2-3
CASSLAPSGNTDTQYF
TGCGCCAGCAGCTTGGCCCCTAGCGGAAACACAGATACGCAGTATTTT
>-|-|TRBV4-2|TRBJ2-7
CASSQDSRVEQYF
TGTGCCAGCAGCCAAGATAGCAGGGTTGAGCAGTACTTC
>TRBD2|-|TRBV28|TRBJ2-5
CASSLPLAGQETQYF
TGTGCCAGCAGTTTACCCCTAGCGGGGCAAGAGACCCAGTACTTC
>TRBD1|once|TRBV7-9|TRBJ1-1
CASNLQGAFTEAFF
TGTGCCAGCAACTTACAGGGGGCTTTCACTGAAGCTTTCTTT
>-|-|TRBV18|TRBJ1-1
CASSVATGGNTEAFF
TGTGCCAGCTCAGTCGCGACAGGTGGTAACACTGAAGCTTTCTTT
>-|once|TRBV28|TRBJ1-4
CATHYTQGYATNEKLFF
TGTGCCACGCACTATACTCAGGGCTATGCAACTAATGAAAAACTGTTTTTT
>-|few|TRBV29-1|TRBJ1-1
CSVEQGNTEAFF
TGCAGCGTTGAACAGGGGAACACTGAAGCTTTCTTT
>-|-|TRBV7-2|TRBJ1-1
CASSALRAGDTEAFF
TGTGCCAGCAGCGCCCTAAGGGCGGGGGACACTGAAGCTTTCTTT
>-|-|TRBV4-3|TRBJ1-2
CASSQAETGRGGYTF
TGCGCCAGCAGCCAGGCCGAGACGGGGCGCGGTGGCTACACCTTC
>-|-|TRBV7-2|TRBJ1-5
CASSLFGQPQHF
TGTGCCAGCAGCTTATTCGGTCAGCCCCAGCATTTT
>TRBD1|few|TRBV18|TRBJ1-1
CASSHRDREGEAFF
TGTGCCAGCTCACACCGGGACAGGGAGGGTGAAGCTTTCTTT
>TRBD1|-|TRBV6-5|TRBJ2-7
CASSYRDRGSYEQYF
TGTGCCAGCAGTTACAGGGACAGGGGATCCTACGAGCAGTACTTC
>TRBD1|-|TRBV5-6|TRBJ1-2
CASSHIPGQGNYGYTF
TGTGCCAGCAGCCACATTCCGGGACAGGGGAACTATGGCTACACCTTC
>TRBD1|-|TRBV7-2|TRBJ2-5
CASSLTPGTGETQYF
TGTGCCAGCAGCTTAACCCCCGGGACAGGGGAGACCCAGTACTTC
>-|-|TRBV7-2|TRBJ1-1
CASSLALGKATEAFF
TGTGCCAGCAGCTTAGCGCTGGGAAAAGCCACTGAAGCTTTCTTT
>-|-|TRBV15|TRBJ2-3
CATSRPRTDKSTDTQYF
TGTGCCACCAGCAGACCCAGGACGGACAAATCCACAGATACGCAGTATTTT
>TRBD2|-|TRBV7-2|TRBJ2-1
CASSPTGGTSNEQFF
TGTGCCAGCAGCCCCACGGGGGGGACCAGCAATGAGCAGTTCTTC
>TRBD1|-|TRBV7-2|TRBJ2-5
CASSRDREETQYF
TGTGCCAGCAGCCGGGACAGGGAAGAGACCCAGTACTTC
>-|few|TRBV6-5|TRBJ1-6
CASSYGQDNSPLHF
TGTGCCAGCAGTTACGGGCAGGATAATTCACCCCTCCACTTT
>-|-|TRBV7-3|TRBJ1-6
CASSYTAFSPLHF
TGTGCCAGCAGCTACACGGCCTTTTCACCCCTCCACTTT
>-|few|TRBV7-9|TRBJ1-2
CASSLGANENYGYTF
TGTGCCAGCAGCTTAGGGGCCAATGAAAACTATGGCTACACCTTC
>-|-|TRBV15|TRBJ1-1
CATSPRGWTQNTEAFF
TGTGCCACCAGCCCTCGGGGTTGGACACAGAACACTGAAGCTTTCTTT
>-|-|TRBV6-6|TRBJ1-6
CASSAADSPLHF
TGTGCCAGCAGCGCCGCGGATTCACCCCTCCACTTT
>-|-|TRBV6-6|TRBJ1-2
CATTLQGSNYGYTF
TGTGCCACCACTCTACAGGGATCTAACTATGGCTACACCTTC
>-|-|TRBV18|TRBJ2-3
CASSPPVLDTQYF
TGTGCCAGCTCACCACCCGTCTTAGATACGCAGTATTTT
>-|-|TRBV7-3|TRBJ2-2
CASSPTMGSIAGELFF
TGTGCCAGCAGCCCCACTATGGGGAGTATTGCCGGGGAGCTGTTTTTT
>-|-|TRBV20-1|TRBJ1-1
CSARLNTEAFF
TGCAGTGCTAGGCTGAACACTGAAGCTTTCTTT